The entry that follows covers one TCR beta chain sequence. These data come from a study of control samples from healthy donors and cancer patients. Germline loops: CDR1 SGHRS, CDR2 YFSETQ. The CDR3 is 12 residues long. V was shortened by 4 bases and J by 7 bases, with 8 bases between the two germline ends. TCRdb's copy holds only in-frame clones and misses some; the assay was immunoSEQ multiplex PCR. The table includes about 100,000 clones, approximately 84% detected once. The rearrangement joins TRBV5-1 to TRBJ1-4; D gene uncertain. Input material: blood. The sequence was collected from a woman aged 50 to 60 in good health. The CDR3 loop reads CASSGDGEKLFF. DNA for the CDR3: TGCGCCAGCAGCGGTGACGGTGAAAAACTGTTTTTT.